The 18 T cell receptor beta chains presented below share a single source sample, sequenced in a study of monozygotic twins with cystic fibrosis. Profiled with immunoSEQ multiplex PCR; TCRdb holds only in-frame clones, not every one. The table includes about 32,000 clones, around 96% detected once. What was sequenced was blood. Source of these receptors: a girl under 10 years old with cystic fibrosis.

V usage is TRBV10-1 and J usage is TRBJ2-7; 8 nucleotides match TRBD1. Germline trimming cut 7 bases from V and 7 bases from J; bases unmatched to any gene: 15. CDR1 and CDR2 (germline): WNHNN, SYGVQD (reference sequence). The CDR3 has 15 residues. The CDR3 DNA reads TGCGCCAGCAAACCAGACAGGGGCTTCTCGGGGGAGCAGTACTTC. This translates into CASKPDRGFSGEQYF.

This chain uses TRBV13 with TRBJ1-6; the match to TRBD1 covers 7 bases. This CDR3 has 14 residues. Per germline, CDR1 PRHDT and CDR2 FYEKMQ (reference sequence). Trimming took 2 bases from V and 10 from J; bases not matched to a gene: 5. As DNA, the CDR3 is TGTGCCAGCAGCTTACAGGGACAGCTATCACCCCTCCACTTT. This translates into CASSLQGQLSPLHF.

This chain links TRBV9 with TRBJ2-7; D is ambiguous. The V and J ends lost 0 bases and 11 bases respectively, with 15 bases between them. The CDR3 contains 13 residues. The germline gives CDR1 SGDLS, CDR2 YYNGEE. Here the CDR3 DNA reads TGTGCCAGCAGCGTAGAGAAGTTCGGAGAGAAGTACTTC. The encoded protein is CASSVEKFGEKYF.

The genes are TRBV27 and TRBJ2-7; 9 bases are shared with TRBD2. J lost 3 bases, V lost 1 base, and 4 bases had no gene match. The CDR3 covers 15 residues. Germline V CDR1 and CDR2: MNHEY, SMNVEV (reference sequence). Here the CDR3 DNA reads TGTGCCAGCAGTTTATTTAGCGGGAGAAACTACGAGCAGTACTTC. It is translated as CASSLFSGRNYEQYF.

This rearrangement joins TRBV5-4 to TRBJ2-1, with 8 bases lining up with TRBD2. Germline trimming cut 4 bases from V and 1 base from J; bases unmatched to any gene: 4. In germline, CDR1 is SGHNT, CDR2 YYREEE (reference sequence). This CDR3 is 15 amino acids long. In DNA form, the CDR3 reads TGTGCCAGCAGCACCAGCGGGAGATCCTACAATGAGCAGTTCTTC. As protein: CASSTSGRSYNEQFF. Based on the CDR3 plus reference TRBV5-4 and TRBJ2-1, the full variable domain is ETGVTQSPTHLIKTRGQQVTLRCSSQSGHNTVSWYQQALGQGPQFIFQYYREEENGRGNFPPRFSGLQFPNYSSELNVNALELDDSALYLCASSTSGRSYNEQFFGPGTRLTVL.

The chain recombines TRBV7-9 with TRBJ2-5, with unresolved D. This CDR3 spans 13 amino acids. Germline loops: CDR1 SEHNR, CDR2 FQNEAQ (reference sequence). The V end lost 4 bases, the J end lost 7 bases, and 13 bases lay between the germline ends. As DNA, the CDR3 is TGTGCCAGCAGCTCTCAAACCTCCGGGACCCAGTACTTC. As protein: CASSSQTSGTQYF.

The chain recombines TRBV2 with TRBJ1-1; D not certain. CDR3 length equals 15 residues. Trimming pared 2 bases from V and 0 bases from J, leaving 10 bases between. CDR1 SNHLY and CDR2 FYNNEI come from the germline V gene. CDR3 sequence reads: CASSERSRMNTEAFF. The CDR3 coding sequence is TGTGCCAGCAGTGAACGGAGCCGTATGAACACTGAAGCTTTCTTT.

The genes are TRBV6-5 and TRBJ2-7, with D unclear. The germline V gene has CDR1 MNHEY and CDR2 SVGAGI. CDR3 length: 14 residues. V was clipped by 6 bases and J by 1 base, with 13 bases between them. The DNA for the CDR3 is TGTGCCAGCAGCCAAAGGTCTCTTTCCTACGAGCAGTACTTC. This encodes CASSQRSLSYEQYF.

V is TRBV28 and J is TRBJ1-1; D ambiguous. The CDR3 is made up of 13 amino acids. The germline V gene has CDR1 MDHEN and CDR2 SYDVKM. Trimming took 10 bases from V and 0 from J, leaving 12 bases between them. CDR3 nucleotides: TGTGCCAACGGGCCGATACTGAACACTGAAGCTTTCTTT. This translates into CANGPILNTEAFF.

The chain is built from TRBV2 and TRBJ2-7; no reliable D call. The CDR3 length is 14 residues. The germline V gene has CDR1 SNHLY and CDR2 FYNNEI. V was trimmed by 0 bases and J by 3 bases, leaving 9 bases between them. The CDR3 loop reads CASSEALGFYEQYF. CDR3 nucleotides: TGTGCCAGCAGTGAAGCGCTTGGTTTCTACGAGCAGTACTTC.

The chain combines TRBV25-1 with TRBJ1-2; TRBD1 aligns across 8 bases. The CDR3 contains 12 residues. V trimming: 11 bases; J trimming: 9 bases; junction bases outside the gene matches: 11. Germline values: CDR1 MGHDK, CDR2 SYGVNS. This CDR3 is CAVQGDQTRYTF. CDR3 coding DNA: TGTGCCGTACAGGGGGATCAAACGCGCTACACCTTC.

The chain employs TRBV25-1 and TRBJ2-1; 7 bases line up with TRBD1. The length of the CDR3 is 13 residues. With V trimmed by 5 bases and J by 9 bases, 7 bases remained unmatched. Germline V CDR1 and CDR2: MGHDK, SYGVNS. The CDR3 DNA reads TGTGCCAGCAGTATCACAGGGGCGGTTGAGCAGTTCTTC. Translated, it gives CASSITGAVEQFF.

V is TRBV29-1 and J is TRBJ2-3; 7 nucleotides line up with TRBD1. Germline V gene lookup returns CDR1 SQVTM and CDR2 ANQGSEA. CDR3 size: 13 residues. The trim removed 7 bases at V and 4 bases at J, leaving 8 bases unmatched. CDR3 loop: CSAGQTYSDTQYF. DNA for the CDR3: TGCAGCGCGGGACAGACCTATTCAGATACGCAGTATTTT.

This rearrangement joins TRBV29-1 to TRBJ2-5; TRBD2 is a possible D gene (5 bases). Germline V CDR1 and CDR2: SQVTM, ANQGSEA. CDR3 size: 14 residues. The V end was cut by 6 bases, the J end by 6 bases, with 20 bases between. The CDR3, as DNA: TGCAGCGTCCCTTCCCGGACTCACGGAAAGACCCAGTACTTC. Its translation: CSVPSRTHGKTQYF.

The V gene is TRBV19, the J gene TRBJ2-7; D is undetermined. Germline V gene data show CDR1 as LNHDA and CDR2 as SQIVND (reference sequence). Trimming removed 3 bases at V and 1 base at J, with 13 bases between. The CDR3 contains 15 residues. The CDR3: CASSISSDGSYEQYF. The CDR3 region has the DNA TGTGCCAGTAGTATCTCGTCGGACGGATCCTACGAGCAGTACTTC. Drawing the rest from reference TRBV19 and TRBJ2-7, the complete variable domain is DGGITQSPKYLFRKEGQNVTLSCEQNLNHDAMYWYRQDPGQGLRLIYYSQIVNDFQKGDIAEGYSVSREKKESFPLTVTSAQKNPTAFYLCASSISSDGSYEQYFGPGTRLTVT.

This chain connects TRBV6-5 to TRBJ2-1, with TRBD2 matching over 8 bases. The V and J ends lost 2 bases and 5 bases, in that order; junction bases with no gene match: 5. CDR1 and CDR2 from the germline V gene are MNHEY and SVGAGI. The CDR3 is 15 residues long. The CDR3 reads CASSYGGRSHNEQFF. For the CDR3, the DNA is TGTGCCAGCAGTTACGGCGGGAGGTCACACAATGAGCAGTTCTTC.

The chain combines TRBV10-3 with TRBJ2-1, with 7 bases identical to TRBD2. Germline values: CDR1 ENHRY, CDR2 SYGVKD. Trimming at V came to 3 bases and at J to 7 bases, leaving 9 bases not matched to a gene. This CDR3 is 15 amino acids long. In DNA form, the CDR3 reads TGTGCCATCAGTGAATTGGCGGGAGCGGTTAATGAGCAGTTCTTC. Translating it yields CAISELAGAVNEQFF.

The chain employs TRBV5-1 and TRBJ1-1; D is ambiguous. Germline assignment: CDR1 SGHRS and CDR2 YFSETQ. CDR3 length: 14 residues. V was shortened by 6 bases and J by 0 bases, with 12 bases between the two germline ends. The CDR3: CASKGGTMNTEAFF. CDR3 in DNA: TGCGCCAGCAAGGGCGGCACTATGAACACTGAAGCTTTCTTT.